This TCR beta chain stems from a study of T cell responses to AZD1222 COVID-19 vaccine. Study-wide points: Repertoires were obtained only post-peak T cell response.

The junction had 9 bases not matched to a gene; V was cut back by 4 bases and J by 7 bases. CDR3 size: 15 residues. CDR1 and CDR2 from the germline V gene are SGDLS and YYNGEE. The protocol was immunoSEQ multiplex PCR, while the TCRdb copy is restricted to in-frame clones and leaves out a portion. The sample includes about 160,000 clones, 92% of them seen just once. On this clone itself: Its cognate antigen is unknown.

Sequences were derived from peripheral blood, sampled on day 0 of MenACWY control vaccination. The chain is built from TRBV9 and TRBJ2-2; 8 bases match TRBD2. This clonotype was obtained from an adult in good health. CDR3 bases: TGTGCCAGCAGCACTGGGACTAGAAGAGGCGGGGAGCTGTTTTTT. It codes for CASSTGTRRGGELFF.